The 14 T cell receptor beta chains given below trace back to one sample, sequenced in a study of T cell responses to AZD1222 COVID-19 vaccine. Produced via immunoSEQ multiplex PCR; TCRdb's table is partial and in-frame only. The sample has about 120,000 clones, 89% seen once. Sample: peripheral blood, taken on day 0 of AZD1222 vaccination. These receptor sequences come from an adult in good health.

The genes are TRBV14 and TRBJ2-7, with TRBD2 matching over 13 bases. Trimming removed 8 bases from V and 5 bases from J; junction bases left unmatched: 9. The CDR3 consists of 15 residues. The germline gives CDR1 SGHDN, CDR2 FVKESK. The CDR3 here is CASRTSGSLIDEQYF. CDR3 in DNA: TGTGCCAGCCGGACTAGCGGGAGCCTTATCGACGAGCAGTACTTC.

The chain combines TRBV7-9 with TRBJ2-3, with TRBD2 identical over 11 bases. The CDR3 spans 15 residues. The germline CDR1 and CDR2 sequences are SEHNR and FQNEAQ (reference sequence). After removal of 5 bases from V and 5 bases from J, the junction contained 6 bases not matched to a gene. DNA of the CDR3: TGTGCCAGCAGCCCGGGACTAGCGGCTAAAGATACGCAGTATTTT. It encodes CASSPGLAAKDTQYF.

The chain is built from TRBV6-4 and TRBJ2-7; 12 bases fit TRBD2. V was clipped by 6 bases and J by 3 bases; unmatched bases: 6. The length of the CDR3 is 15 residues. The germline gives CDR1 MRHNA, CDR2 SNTAGT. The chain's CDR3 is CASSSGTSGFYEQYF. The CDR3 DNA reads TGTGCCAGCAGCTCCGGGACTAGCGGGTTCTACGAGCAGTACTTC.

This sequence joins TRBV7-3 and TRBJ2-1, with unresolved D. Trimming removed 5 bases at V and 0 bases at J, with 11 bases between. The germline CDR1 and CDR2 sequences are SGHTA and FQGTGA. CDR3 length: 15 residues. CDR3 bases: TGTGCCAGCAGCGAGTTACTGAGCTCCTACAATGAGCAGTTCTTC. Its protein is CASSELLSSYNEQFF.

This CDR3 reads CATSRGSEGAKNIQYF. Here the CDR3 DNA reads TGTGCCACCAGCAGAGGCAGCGAGGGAGCCAAAAACATTCAGTACTTC. The chain has TRBV15 and TRBJ2-4, with D possibly being TRBD2 (5 bases). V gave up 1 base and J gave up 0 bases, with 10 bases separating them. The CDR3 has 16 amino acids. Germline CDR1 and CDR2: LNHNV and YYDKDF (reference sequence).

This sequence joins TRBV3-1 (or the pseudogene TRBV3-2) and TRBJ2-7; TRBD2 is a possible D gene (5 bases). There are 12 residues in the CDR3. The germline V gene encodes CDR1 LGHDT and CDR2 YNNKEL (reference sequence). V dropped 8 bases and J dropped 0 bases, with 8 bases sitting between them. The chain's CDR3 is CASLGSSYEQYF. The CDR3 DNA follows: TGTGCCAGCCTGGGGAGCTCCTACGAGCAGTACTTC.

The chain recombines TRBV19 with TRBJ2-3; no clear D. V was cut by 5 bases and J by 2 bases, with 5 bases left in between. Germline V gene data show CDR1 as LNHDA and CDR2 as SQIVND (reference sequence). CDR3 length: 12 residues. As DNA, the CDR3 is TGTGCCAGTAGTCTAAACACAGATACGCAGTATTTT. This encodes CASSLNTDTQYF.

This clone was observed a few times. The rearrangement uses TRBV19 and TRBJ1-1; tentatively, D is TRBD1 (5 bases). This CDR3 has 13 residues. The germline gives CDR1 LNHDA, CDR2 SQIVND (reference sequence). Trimming stripped 3 bases from V and 1 base from J, with 6 bases between. The CDR3 DNA sequence: TGTGCCAGTAGTATTCAGGGGAACACTGAAGCTTTCTTT. As protein: CASSIQGNTEAFF.

This rearrangement joins TRBV2 to TRBJ1-1; perhaps TRBD1 as D (6 bases). Germline V gene lookup returns CDR1 SNHLY and CDR2 FYNNEI. The length of the CDR3 is 13 residues. With 2 bases removed from V and 5 bases from J, the gap between germline ends came to 9 bases. The CDR3 DNA reads TGTGCCAGCAGTGAAATTAGGGGGACTGAAGCTTTCTTT. It yields the protein CASSEIRGTEAFF.

The chain links TRBV12-5 to TRBJ1-1; D perhaps matches TRBD1 (5 bases). V gave up 6 bases and J gave up 3 bases, with 8 bases separating them. The CDR3 is 12 residues long. Germline-derived CDR1 and CDR2 are LGHNT and FRNRAP. The CDR3 DNA is TGTGCTAGTGGCTGGGGGTACACTGAAGCTTTCTTT. Protein product: CASGWGYTEAFF. Drawing the rest from reference TRBV12-5 and TRBJ1-1, the complete variable domain is DARVTQTPRHKVTEMGQEVTMRCQPILGHNTVFWYRQTMMQGLELLAYFRNRAPLDDSGMPKDRFSAEMPDATLATLKIQPSEPRDSAVYFCASGWGYTEAFFGQGTRLTVV.

Turning to this clone: Mismatch with germline at one junction end may stem from a read error. This rearrangement joins TRBV7-8 to TRBJ1-2, with a tentative D call TRBD1 (5 bases). Germline lookup yields CDR1 SGHVS and CDR2 FQNEAQ. The CDR3 length is 12 residues. CDR3 amino acids: CASSLGDSGYTF. CDR3 bases: TGTGCCAGCAGTTTAGGTGACAGTGGCTACACCTTC.

The chain recombines TRBV4-2 with TRBJ2-7; D gene ambiguous. The germline gives CDR1 LGHNA, CDR2 YNFKEQ. The length of the CDR3 is 13 residues. The V end was cut by 1 base, the J end by 3 bases, with 7 bases between. CDR3: CASSQVADYEQYF. CDR3 bases: TGTGCCAGCAGCCAAGTGGCCGACTACGAGCAGTACTTC.

CDR3 protein: CASRTTSTNEKLFF. DNA for the CDR3: TGTGCCAGCAGAACGACATCAACTAATGAAAAACTGTTTTTT. The chain couples TRBV6-5 to TRBJ1-4; no reliable D call. The ends were cut back, 6 bases at V and 0 bases at J, with 8 bases in the middle. The CDR3 is 14 amino acids. Germline CDR1 is MNHEY and CDR2 is SVGAGI.

The V and J genes are TRBV5-1 and TRBJ2-5; 12 nucleotides line up with TRBD2. J lost 2 bases, V lost 4 bases, and 15 bases had no gene match. Germline loops: CDR1 SGHRS, CDR2 YFSETQ. The CDR3 sequence is 19 residues long. The CDR3, as DNA: TGCGCCAGCAGCCTAGGACTAGCGGGAAGACTCGTACTGCAAGAGACCCAGTACTTC. Encoded protein: CASSLGLAGRLVLQETQYF.